This T cell receptor beta chain was identified in a study of T cells in localized non-small cell lung cancer. Sequencing used immunoSEQ multiplex PCR; TCRdb keeps in-frame clones, though not all of them. The sample has about 45,000 clones, roughly 79% seen once. Worth noting for this clone: The antigen is unknown.

Regarding the study as a whole: A single tumor region was sequenced, leaving heterogeneity possible. Compared with tumor, uninvolved adjacent lung displayed greater T cell clonality, ranking highest overall. Out of the top 100 tumor clones, a median roughly 50 were seen in adjacent lung.

J gave up 1 base and V 7 bases, and 12 bases lay outside the gene matches. From germline, CDR1 is SNHLY and CDR2 FYNNEI. The CDR3 is 18 amino acids. This chain joins TRBV2 and TRBJ2-7; TRBD2 agrees at 14 bases. Sequencing was performed on peripheral blood mononuclear cells, taken before any cancer treatment. This clonotype was obtained from a man between 40 and 70 years old with stage III lung adenocarcinoma. The CDR3 DNA sequence: TGTGCCAGCAAGGGGGTCCCGGGACTAGCGGGGGATTCCTACGAGCAGTACTTC. As protein: CASKGVPGLAGDSYEQYF.